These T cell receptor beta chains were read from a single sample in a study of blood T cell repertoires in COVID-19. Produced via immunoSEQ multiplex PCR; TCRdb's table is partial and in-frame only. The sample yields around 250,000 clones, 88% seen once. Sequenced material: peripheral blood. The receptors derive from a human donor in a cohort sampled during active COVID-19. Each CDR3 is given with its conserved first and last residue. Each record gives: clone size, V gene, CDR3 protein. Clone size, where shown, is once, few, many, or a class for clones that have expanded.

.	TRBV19	CASSLTGNEQFF
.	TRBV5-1	CASSFSAHYEQYF
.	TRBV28	CASSLALSGRAHEQFF
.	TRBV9	CASSASSNNSPLHF
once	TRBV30	CAWRQGYEQYF
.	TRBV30	CAWSITVQDTEAFF
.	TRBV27	CASTPRNQETQYF
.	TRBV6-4	CASSERGQKNSPLHF
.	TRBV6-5	CASSYDSSPLTDTQYF
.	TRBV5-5	CASSLTALDRGYEQYF
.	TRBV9	CASSPSPHRGYGYTF
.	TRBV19	CASSILPGGAGNTIYF
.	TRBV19	CASSHQGGEKLFF
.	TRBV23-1	CAIAPRGDSGANVLTF
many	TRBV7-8	CASSPKRGAEWELFF
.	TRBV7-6	CASSLGLAGAGYEQYF
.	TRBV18	CASCPSGVYEQYF
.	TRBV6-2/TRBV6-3	CASSYSIRAQTTYEQYF
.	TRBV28	CASSTYREIRDPDHEQYF
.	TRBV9	CASSVTQGSYNEQFF
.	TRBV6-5	CASSYFKRGNEQFF
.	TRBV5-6	CASSLDSLSYEQYF
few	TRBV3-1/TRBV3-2	CASLGSGANVLTF
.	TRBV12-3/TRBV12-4	CALGDSGNQPQHF
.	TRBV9	CASSADSGQTYEQYF
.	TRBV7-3	CASSLRSVEHGANVLTF
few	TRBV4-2	CASSLNPRASSGNTIYF
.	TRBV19	CASSPRDRPYGYTF
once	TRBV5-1	CASSLTGLDGYTF
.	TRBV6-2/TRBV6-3	CASTPTRTTSYEQYF
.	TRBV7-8	CASSLVGYEQYF
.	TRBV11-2	CASSLVGHLGEAFF
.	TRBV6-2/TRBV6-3	CASSGQISYEQYF
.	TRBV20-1	CSALQTIQYF
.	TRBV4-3	CASSQDISLNTEAFF
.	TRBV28	CASTQSYRVGYEQYF
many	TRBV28	CASSWDISSGNTIYF
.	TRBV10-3	CAISEEEGTQYF
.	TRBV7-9	CASNYGQGDNSPLHF
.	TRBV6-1	CASSEVPGQGPYEQYF
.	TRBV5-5	CASSLGGTGYGYTF
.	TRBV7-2	CASSPRDRGLSYTF